This T cell receptor beta chain was recorded in a study of T-cell reconstitution after alpha-beta-depleted transplantation in children. The TCRbeta library was prepared with unique molecular identifiers. Using its own MiXCR run on the PCR reads, TCRdb lists one record per CDR3 protein. The table records hundreds of thousands of distinct CDR3 sequences, roughly 15% of them present only once. The CDR3 has 17 amino acids. The V gene's germline CDR1 is MNHEY and CDR2 SMNVEV (reference sequence). V was clipped by 5 bases and J by 3 bases, with 23 bases between them. The V call is TRBV27, the J call TRBJ2-7; the D gene is possibly TRBD1 (5 bases). The receptor was derived from a male patient between 10 and 17 years old who had a stem cell transplant for acute lymphoblastic leukemia, so the T cells may come from the graft donor. Sequenced here: PBMCs, mostly from graft donor cells, sampled 360 days after TCRalphabeta/CD19-depleted stem cell transplant. CDR3 nucleotides: TGTGCCAGCAGTACCCCGATTGCAGGGCCCCTACACTACGAGCAGTACTTC. Its protein is CASSTPIAGPLHYEQYF.